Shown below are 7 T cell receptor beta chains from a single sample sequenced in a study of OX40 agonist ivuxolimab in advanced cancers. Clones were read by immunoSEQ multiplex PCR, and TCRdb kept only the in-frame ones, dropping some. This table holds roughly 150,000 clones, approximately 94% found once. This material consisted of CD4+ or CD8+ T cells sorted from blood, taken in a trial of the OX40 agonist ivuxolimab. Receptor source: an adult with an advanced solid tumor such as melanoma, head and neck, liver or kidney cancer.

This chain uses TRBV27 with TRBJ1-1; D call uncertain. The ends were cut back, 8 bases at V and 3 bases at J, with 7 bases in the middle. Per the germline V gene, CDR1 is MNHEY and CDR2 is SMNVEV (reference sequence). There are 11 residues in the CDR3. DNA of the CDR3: TGTGCCAGCCGGACGGACACTGAAGCTTTCTTT. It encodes CASRTDTEAFF.

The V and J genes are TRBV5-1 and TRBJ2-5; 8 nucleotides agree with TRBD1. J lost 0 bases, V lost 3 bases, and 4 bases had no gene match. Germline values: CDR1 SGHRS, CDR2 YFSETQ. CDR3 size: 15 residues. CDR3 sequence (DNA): TGCGCCAGCAGCTCCTACAGGGGGTACCAAGAGACCCAGTACTTC. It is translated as CASSSYRGYQETQYF. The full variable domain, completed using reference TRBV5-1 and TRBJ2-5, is KAGVTQTPRYLIKTRGQQVTLSCSPISGHRSVSWYQQTPGQGLQFLFEYFSETQRNKGNFPGRFSGRQFSNSRSEMNVSTLELGDSALYLCASSSYRGYQETQYFGPGTRLLVL.

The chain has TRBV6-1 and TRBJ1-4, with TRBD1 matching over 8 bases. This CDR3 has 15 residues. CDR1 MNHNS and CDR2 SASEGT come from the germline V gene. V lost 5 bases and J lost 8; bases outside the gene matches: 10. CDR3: CASSPQGAMGEKLFF. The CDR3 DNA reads TGTGCCAGCAGTCCCCAGGGGGCGATGGGCGAAAAACTGTTTTTT.

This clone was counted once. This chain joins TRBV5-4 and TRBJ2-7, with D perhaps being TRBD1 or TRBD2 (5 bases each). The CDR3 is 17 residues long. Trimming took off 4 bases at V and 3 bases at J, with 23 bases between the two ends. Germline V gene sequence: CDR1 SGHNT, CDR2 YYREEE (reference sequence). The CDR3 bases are TGTGCCAGCAGCCATTCCGAGGGGTCGGGAAAGGGCTACGAGCAGTACTTC. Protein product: CASSHSEGSGKGYEQYF.

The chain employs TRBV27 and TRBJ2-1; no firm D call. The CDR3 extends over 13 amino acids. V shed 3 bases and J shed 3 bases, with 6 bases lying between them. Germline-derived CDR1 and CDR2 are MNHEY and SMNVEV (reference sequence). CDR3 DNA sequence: TGTGCCAGCAGTTTGCTATTCTACAATGAGCAGTTCTTC. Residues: CASSLLFYNEQFF.

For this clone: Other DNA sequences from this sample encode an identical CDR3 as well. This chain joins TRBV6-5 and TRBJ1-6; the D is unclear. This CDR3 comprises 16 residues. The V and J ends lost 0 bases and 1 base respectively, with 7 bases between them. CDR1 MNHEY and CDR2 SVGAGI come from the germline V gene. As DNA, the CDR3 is TGTGCCAGCAGTTACTCGGGGTCGTCCTATAATTCACCCCTCCACTTT. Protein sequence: CASSYSGSSYNSPLHF.

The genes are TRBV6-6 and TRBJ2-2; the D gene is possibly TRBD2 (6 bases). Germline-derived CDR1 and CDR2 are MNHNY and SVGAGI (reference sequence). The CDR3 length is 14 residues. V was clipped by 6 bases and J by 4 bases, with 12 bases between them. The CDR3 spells CASRMRGITGELFF. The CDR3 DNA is TGTGCCAGCAGGATGCGGGGTATCACCGGGGAGCTGTTTTTT.